This T cell receptor (beta chain) was profiled in a study of blood T cell repertoires in COVID-19. Generated by immunoSEQ multiplex PCR, the TCRdb table keeps only in-frame clones and is missing some. The repertoire holds about 310,000 clones, with roughly 90% as singletons. Trimming took 7 bases from V and 0 from J; bases not matched to a gene: 4. Germline CDR1 reads SNHLY; CDR2 reads FYNNEI. The CDR3 runs to 14 residues. Two negative PCRs, clearance, or symptom resolution characterized the recovered Cohort 3 donors. The chain carries TRBV2 and TRBJ1-1, with 8 bases matching TRBD1. The specimen was PBMCs or T cells enriched from blood (not recorded which). This receptor was identified in a young woman who had recovered from COVID-19. The CDR3 spells CASMLTGVNTEAFF. The CDR3, as DNA: TGTGCCAGCATGCTGACAGGGGTGAACACTGAAGCTTTCTTT.